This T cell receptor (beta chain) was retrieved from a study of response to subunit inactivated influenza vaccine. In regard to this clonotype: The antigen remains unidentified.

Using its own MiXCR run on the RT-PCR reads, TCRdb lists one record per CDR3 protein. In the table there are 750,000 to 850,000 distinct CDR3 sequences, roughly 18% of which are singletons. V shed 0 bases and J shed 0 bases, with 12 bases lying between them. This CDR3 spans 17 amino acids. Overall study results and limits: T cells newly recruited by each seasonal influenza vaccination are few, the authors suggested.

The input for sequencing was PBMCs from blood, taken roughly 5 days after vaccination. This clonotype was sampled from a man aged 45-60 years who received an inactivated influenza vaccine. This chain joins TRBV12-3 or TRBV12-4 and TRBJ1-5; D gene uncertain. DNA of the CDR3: TGTGCCAGCAGTTTAGCGATCGGAGTTTATAGCAATCAGCCCCAGCATTTT. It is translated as CASSLAIGVYSNQPQHF.